This T cell receptor beta chain was documented in a study of shared clonotypes between healthy human individuals. Study-wide background: Aged between 18 and 49, the donors were a couple of women and three men. Study observations and caveats: Clonotypes not shared had lower generation probabilities than those common to all four donors. Estimated richness was generally greater in naive than memory subsets.

The assay was carried out at the deep level. The assay was immunoSEQ multiplex PCR, and TCRdb's table has in-frame clones only and misses some. The sample lists some 240,000 clones, approximately 65% occurring once. Turning to this clone: Its target is not known.

The CDR3 contains 17 residues. V gave up 4 bases and J gave up 1 base; unmatched junction bases: 8. The germline V gene has CDR1 SGHRS and CDR2 YFSETQ. The chain links TRBV5-1 to TRBJ2-1; TRBD2 aligns across 10 bases. Sequenced sample: memory CD4+ T cells sorted from blood. The sample's subset: CD45RA-negative fraction. This sequence was found in a man between 25 and 39 years old in good health. The CDR3 coding sequence is TGCGCCAGCAGCGCCACCGGACTAGCGGATTCCTACAATGAGCAGTTCTTC. Its translation is CASSATGLADSYNEQFF.